The rows below give T cell receptor beta chains drawn from one sample of a study of blood T cells in healthy people across ages. Each CDR3 protein gets one entry after TCRdb re-called the 5' RACE reads with MiXCR. The sample carries 850,000 to 1,300,000 distinct CDR3 sequences, 35% to 55% recorded once. Material: blood. These receptor sequences come from a woman aged 55-70 years in good health. CDR3s include the opening cysteine and the closing phenylalanine or tryptophan. The order of the fields is V gene, CDR3 length, clone size, J gene, D gene, CDR3 DNA, CDR3 protein. A D gene is named only where the DNA matches it firmly. For some rows the clone size is stated as once, few or many, or as a class when expanded; others skip it.

v_gene: TRBV10-2; len: 14; abundance: NA; j_gene: TRBJ2-7; d_gene: TRBD2; CDR3nt: TGCACCAGCGGGGAAGGTTCCCTCCTCTACGAGCAGTACTTC; CDR3aa: CTSGEGSLLYEQYF
v_gene: TRBV4-1; len: 15; abundance: NA; j_gene: TRBJ2-7; d_gene: NA; CDR3nt: TGCGCCAGCAGCCAACTAACAGTGGGAGCCTACGAGCAGTACTTC; CDR3aa: CASSQLTVGAYEQYF
v_gene: TRBV5-1; len: 16; abundance: NA; j_gene: TRBJ1-1; d_gene: TRBD1; CDR3nt: TGCGCCAGCAGCTTGGGGGACAGGGCCATGAACACTGAAGCTTTCTTT; CDR3aa: CASSLGDRAMNTEAFF
v_gene: TRBV11-1; len: 16; abundance: NA; j_gene: TRBJ1-4; d_gene: NA; CDR3nt: TGTGCCAGCAGCCTATTGTCGGGAGCCCTTAATGAAAAACTGTTTTTT; CDR3aa: CASSLLSGALNEKLFF
v_gene: TRBV20-1; len: 14; abundance: NA; j_gene: TRBJ2-1; d_gene: TRBD2; CDR3nt: TGCAGTGCTCCCAGCGGGAGAACCTACAATGGGCAGTTCTTC; CDR3aa: CSAPSGRTYNGQFF
v_gene: TRBV6-1; len: 15; abundance: NA; j_gene: TRBJ2-3; d_gene: TRBD2; CDR3nt: TGTGCCAGCAGTTTTAGCGGGATTCCCACAGATACGCAGTATTTT; CDR3aa: CASSFSGIPTDTQYF
v_gene: TRBV5-6; len: 18; abundance: NA; j_gene: TRBJ2-7; d_gene: TRBD2; CDR3nt: TGTGCCAGCAGCTTCCCGCCCCACGGTGCGGGAGAGGGCTACGAGCAGTACTTC; CDR3aa: CASSFPPHGAGEGYEQYF
v_gene: TRBV13; len: 16; abundance: few; j_gene: TRBJ2-5; d_gene: TRBD2; CDR3nt: TGTGCCAGCAGCTTTATCCAGCGGGAGGAGGGAGAGACCCAGTACTTC; CDR3aa: CASSFIQREEGETQYF
v_gene: TRBV4-1; len: 16; abundance: NA; j_gene: TRBJ1-2; d_gene: NA; CDR3nt: TGCGCCAGCAGCCAAGAATTTGCGGGGGGAAACTATGGCTACACCTTC; CDR3aa: CASSQEFAGGNYGYTF
v_gene: TRBV12-3/TRBV12-4; len: 14; abundance: few; j_gene: TRBJ1-2; d_gene: NA; CDR3nt: TGTGCCAGCAGCCCGGACAGAAGATCCTATGGCTACACCTTC; CDR3aa: CASSPDRRSYGYTF
v_gene: TRBV27; len: 15; abundance: few; j_gene: TRBJ1-2; d_gene: TRBD1; CDR3nt: TGTGCCAGCAGCACTAGGGACAGGGACGTCTATGGCTACACCTTC; CDR3aa: CASSTRDRDVYGYTF
v_gene: TRBV6-1; len: 13; abundance: NA; j_gene: TRBJ1-1; d_gene: NA; CDR3nt: TGTGCCATCAAGACAACGCGGAACACTGAAGCTTTCTTT; CDR3aa: CAIKTTRNTEAFF
v_gene: TRBV24-1; len: 18; abundance: few; j_gene: TRBJ2-4; d_gene: NA; CDR3nt: TGTGCCACCAGTGATGGGGGGACCGACCTTCTAGCCAAAAACATTCAGTACTTC; CDR3aa: CATSDGGTDLLAKNIQYF
v_gene: TRBV27; len: 13; abundance: NA; j_gene: TRBJ2-3; d_gene: NA; CDR3nt: TGTGCCAGCAGTCTCTTACATGCAGATACGCAGTATTTT; CDR3aa: CASSLLHADTQYF
v_gene: TRBV11-2; len: 15; abundance: NA; j_gene: TRBJ2-3; d_gene: NA; CDR3nt: TGTGCCAGCAGCTTAGAAGGTGCACAGACAGATATGCAGTATTTT; CDR3aa: CASSLEGAQTDMQYF
v_gene: TRBV30; len: 13; abundance: once; j_gene: TRBJ2-7; d_gene: NA; CDR3nt: TGTGCCTGGACCGTTCAGGCTGGCTACGAGCAGTACTTC; CDR3aa: CAWTVQAGYEQYF
v_gene: TRBV20-1; len: 15; abundance: few; j_gene: TRBJ2-1; d_gene: TRBD2; CDR3nt: TGCAGTGCTAGGGCTCTAGCGGGAGCCTACAATGAGCAGTTCTTC; CDR3aa: CSARALAGAYNEQFF
v_gene: TRBV6-1; len: 13; abundance: NA; j_gene: TRBJ2-5; d_gene: TRBD2; CDR3nt: TGTGCCAGCAGTGAAGCGACTAGCGGGCACCAGTACTTC; CDR3aa: CASSEATSGHQYF
v_gene: TRBV10-3; len: 15; abundance: NA; j_gene: TRBJ2-5; d_gene: TRBD1; CDR3nt: TGTGCCATCAGTGAGTCGGGGACAGGAGGAGAGACCCAGTACTTC; CDR3aa: CAISESGTGGETQYF
v_gene: TRBV4-1; len: 17; abundance: NA; j_gene: TRBJ2-7; d_gene: TRBD2; CDR3nt: TGCGCCAGCAGCCAAAGGACTAGCGGGAGGTTTCGTTACGAGCAGTACTTC; CDR3aa: CASSQRTSGRFRYEQYF
v_gene: TRBV6-2/TRBV6-3; len: 15; abundance: few; j_gene: TRBJ2-1; d_gene: TRBD2; CDR3nt: TGTGCCAGCAGCCGACTAGCGGGTACCTACAATGAGCAGTTCTTC; CDR3aa: CASSRLAGTYNEQFF
v_gene: TRBV6-1; len: 13; abundance: few; j_gene: TRBJ2-4; d_gene: TRBD2; CDR3nt: TGTGCCAGCACTTCGGGACTAGCAGACATTCAGTACTTC; CDR3aa: CASTSGLADIQYF
v_gene: TRBV9; len: 15; abundance: NA; j_gene: TRBJ2-7; d_gene: NA; CDR3nt: TGTGCCAGCAGCGTAGCGGGATCCCTGCGTGACGAGCAGTACTTC; CDR3aa: CASSVAGSLRDEQYF
v_gene: TRBV5-1; len: 13; abundance: once; j_gene: TRBJ2-1; d_gene: NA; CDR3nt: TGCGCCAGCAGCGTGGACGACTACAATGAGCAGTTCTTC; CDR3aa: CASSVDDYNEQFF
v_gene: TRBV6-5; len: 14; abundance: NA; j_gene: TRBJ2-1; d_gene: TRBD1; CDR3nt: TGTGCCAGCAGTTCACGGGACAGGGTCAATGAGCAGTTCTTC; CDR3aa: CASSSRDRVNEQFF
v_gene: TRBV6-6; len: 12; abundance: few; j_gene: TRBJ1-2; d_gene: NA; CDR3nt: TGTGCCAGCATCTCGGTCGGTTCTGGCTACACCTTC; CDR3aa: CASISVGSGYTF
v_gene: TRBV7-8; len: 14; abundance: NA; j_gene: TRBJ1-1; d_gene: NA; CDR3nt: TGTGCCAGCAGCCCGACGACAGAGAACACTGAAGCTTTCTTT; CDR3aa: CASSPTTENTEAFF
v_gene: TRBV7-9; len: 16; abundance: few; j_gene: TRBJ2-1; d_gene: NA; CDR3nt: TGTGCCAGCAGCTTAGCGGGGAGAGCAAGGGACTTTGAGCAGTTCTTC; CDR3aa: CASSLAGRARDFEQFF
v_gene: TRBV5-1; len: 16; abundance: NA; j_gene: TRBJ2-6; d_gene: NA; CDR3nt: TGCGCCAGCAGCTTGGTCCCGATAACGGGGGCCAACGTCCTGACTTTC; CDR3aa: CASSLVPITGANVLTF
v_gene: TRBV27; len: 13; abundance: few; j_gene: TRBJ2-7; d_gene: NA; CDR3nt: TGTGCCAGCAGTTCAAACAGAGTCCACGAGCAGTACTTC; CDR3aa: CASSSNRVHEQYF
v_gene: TRBV19; len: 16; abundance: NA; j_gene: TRBJ2-4; d_gene: TRBD2; CDR3nt: TGTGCCAGTAGTCTTAGCGGGAGGGCCTACCAAAACATTCAGTACTTC; CDR3aa: CASSLSGRAYQNIQYF
v_gene: TRBV2; len: 10; abundance: NA; j_gene: TRBJ2-5; d_gene: NA; CDR3nt: TGTGCCAGCAGGGTGAAAGAGCAGTACTTC; CDR3aa: CASRVKEQYF
v_gene: TRBV20-1; len: 14; abundance: NA; j_gene: TRBJ2-3; d_gene: TRBD2; CDR3nt: TGCAGTGCTAGAAGCGCGGGAGGGGGAGATACGCAGTATTTT; CDR3aa: CSARSAGGGDTQYF
v_gene: TRBV5-1; len: 15; abundance: few; j_gene: TRBJ2-3; d_gene: TRBD1; CDR3nt: TGCGCCAGCAGCTTGTGGGGACAGGGGCCAGATACGCAGTATTTT; CDR3aa: CASSLWGQGPDTQYF
v_gene: TRBV5-1; len: 17; abundance: NA; j_gene: TRBJ2-1; d_gene: NA; CDR3nt: TGCGCCAGCAGCTTTTGGGGCAGGGGGGACCTCTACAATGAGCAGTTCTTC; CDR3aa: CASSFWGRGDLYNEQFF
v_gene: TRBV5-1; len: 15; abundance: few; j_gene: TRBJ2-5; d_gene: NA; CDR3nt: TGCGCCAGCAGCTTGTATCTCGGGGTAGGGGAGACCCAGTACTTC; CDR3aa: CASSLYLGVGETQYF
v_gene: TRBV10-2; len: 16; abundance: NA; j_gene: TRBJ2-5; d_gene: TRBD2; CDR3nt: TGCGCCAGCAGTGGGGCTAGCGGGAGTAGTCGAGAGACCCAGTACTTC; CDR3aa: CASSGASGSSRETQYF
v_gene: TRBV12-3/TRBV12-4; len: 17; abundance: NA; j_gene: TRBJ2-5; d_gene: TRBD2; CDR3nt: TGTGCCAGCAGCCACCGACTAGCGGGAGGGATCCAAGAGACCCAGTACTTC; CDR3aa: CASSHRLAGGIQETQYF
v_gene: TRBV4-1; len: 17; abundance: few; j_gene: TRBJ2-1; d_gene: NA; CDR3nt: TGCGCCAGCAGCCAAGTTATACAGTCTCTCTCCTACAATGAGCAGTTCTTC; CDR3aa: CASSQVIQSLSYNEQFF
v_gene: TRBV12-3/TRBV12-4; len: 13; abundance: few; j_gene: TRBJ2-7; d_gene: NA; CDR3nt: TGTGCCAGCAGTCGACAGGGACTAGACGAGCAGTACTTC; CDR3aa: CASSRQGLDEQYF
v_gene: TRBV7-2; len: 15; abundance: NA; j_gene: TRBJ2-7; d_gene: NA; CDR3nt: TGTGCCAGCAGCTTAGAAGCGGGCGATACCTACGAGCAGTACTTC; CDR3aa: CASSLEAGDTYEQYF
v_gene: TRBV29-1; len: 17; abundance: NA; j_gene: TRBJ2-7; d_gene: NA; CDR3nt: TGCAGCGTTGTGTTTTGGCAGGGAGTTGACTCCTCCTACGAGCAGTACTTC; CDR3aa: CSVVFWQGVDSSYEQYF
v_gene: TRBV11-1; len: 15; abundance: NA; j_gene: TRBJ2-1; d_gene: NA; CDR3nt: TGTGCCAGCAGCTCCCGGAGGGCCCCCTACGATGAGCAGTTCTTC; CDR3aa: CASSSRRAPYDEQFF
v_gene: TRBV12-3/TRBV12-4; len: 14; abundance: NA; j_gene: TRBJ2-7; d_gene: TRBD1; CDR3nt: TGTGCCAGCAGCCCAGGGGGCCCCACCTACGAGCAGTACTTC; CDR3aa: CASSPGGPTYEQYF
v_gene: TRBV20-1; len: 11; abundance: NA; j_gene: TRBJ1-2; d_gene: NA; CDR3nt: TGCAGTAGCGGCGAGGGCTATGGCTACACCTTC; CDR3aa: CSSGEGYGYTF
v_gene: TRBV5-1; len: 15; abundance: NA; j_gene: TRBJ2-1; d_gene: NA; CDR3nt: TGCGCCAGCAGCTTGGCCGTGGGCCTCTACAATGAGCAGTTCTTC; CDR3aa: CASSLAVGLYNEQFF
v_gene: TRBV7-9; len: 13; abundance: NA; j_gene: TRBJ1-2; d_gene: NA; CDR3nt: TGTGCCAGCAGCTTAGCGGCGGAGTTCGACTACACCTTC; CDR3aa: CASSLAAEFDYTF
v_gene: TRBV2; len: 16; abundance: NA; j_gene: TRBJ2-7; d_gene: NA; CDR3nt: TGTGCCAGCAGTGAAGCGCGGGGGCGCGCGTCCTACGAGCAGTACTTC; CDR3aa: CASSEARGRASYEQYF
v_gene: TRBV7-3; len: 14; abundance: many; j_gene: TRBJ2-3; d_gene: TRBD1; CDR3nt: TGTGCCAGCAGCCCGGACAGGGGGTCAGATACGCAGTATTTT; CDR3aa: CASSPDRGSDTQYF
v_gene: TRBV11-2; len: 17; abundance: few; j_gene: TRBJ2-2; d_gene: NA; CDR3nt: TGTGCCAGCAGCTCACTCCTCGGTACGGGCGGGACCGGGGAGCTGTTTTTT; CDR3aa: CASSSLLGTGGTGELFF
v_gene: TRBV27; len: 14; abundance: NA; j_gene: TRBJ1-1; d_gene: NA; CDR3nt: TGTGCCAGCAGTTTATCTCTACCCGGGACTGAAGCTTTCTTT; CDR3aa: CASSLSLPGTEAFF
v_gene: TRBV7-7; len: 14; abundance: NA; j_gene: TRBJ2-7; d_gene: NA; CDR3nt: TGTGCCAGCAGCTTAGTAGGTCCTGGGGCGGAGCAGTACTTC; CDR3aa: CASSLVGPGAEQYF
v_gene: TRBV6-5; len: 11; abundance: NA; j_gene: TRBJ2-2; d_gene: NA; CDR3nt: TGTGCCAGCAGACACACCGGGGAGCTGTTTTTT; CDR3aa: CASRHTGELFF
v_gene: TRBV14; len: 15; abundance: NA; j_gene: TRBJ2-1; d_gene: TRBD2; CDR3nt: TGTGCCAGCAGCCCGCTAGCGGCAGACGAGAGAGAGCAGTTCTTC; CDR3aa: CASSPLAADEREQFF
v_gene: TRBV19; len: 13; abundance: NA; j_gene: TRBJ1-1; d_gene: NA; CDR3nt: TGTGCCAGTAGGTCCGCCGCGAACACTGAAGCTTTCTTT; CDR3aa: CASRSAANTEAFF
v_gene: TRBV10-1; len: 14; abundance: NA; j_gene: TRBJ2-1; d_gene: TRBD1; CDR3nt: TGTGCCATCAGGGCAATGACAGGGGGTAATGAGCAGTTCTTC; CDR3aa: CAIRAMTGGNEQFF